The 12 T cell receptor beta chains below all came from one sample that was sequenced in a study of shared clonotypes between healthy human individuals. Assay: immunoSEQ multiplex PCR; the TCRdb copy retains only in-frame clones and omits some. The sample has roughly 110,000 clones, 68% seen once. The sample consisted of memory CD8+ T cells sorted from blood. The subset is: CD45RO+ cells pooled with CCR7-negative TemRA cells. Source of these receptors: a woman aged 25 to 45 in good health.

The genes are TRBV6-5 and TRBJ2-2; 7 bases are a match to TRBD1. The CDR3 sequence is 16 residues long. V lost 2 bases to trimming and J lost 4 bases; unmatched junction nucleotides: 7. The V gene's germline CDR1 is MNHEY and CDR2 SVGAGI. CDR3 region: CASSYSRGSLTGELFF. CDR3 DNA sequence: TGTGCCAGCAGTTACAGCAGGGGGAGCCTCACCGGGGAGCTGTTTTTT.

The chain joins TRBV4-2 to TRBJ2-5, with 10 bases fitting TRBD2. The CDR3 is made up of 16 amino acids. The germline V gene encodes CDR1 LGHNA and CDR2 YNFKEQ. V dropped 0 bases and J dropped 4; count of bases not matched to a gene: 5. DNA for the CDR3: TGTGCCAGCAGCCAAGAGGTACTAGCGGGACTAGAGACCCAGTACTTC. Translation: CASSQEVLAGLETQYF.

CDR3 sequence reads: CASSLAARAYGYTF. CDR3 DNA sequence: TGTGCCAGCAGCTTAGCGGCCAGGGCCTATGGCTACACCTTC. The chain is built from TRBV13 and TRBJ1-2; a weak D match, TRBD1 (5 bases). The CDR3 extends over 14 amino acids. CDR1 PRHDT and CDR2 FYEKMQ come from the germline V gene (reference sequence). V was cut by 1 base and J by 4 bases, with 10 bases left in between.

The CDR3 DNA reads TGTGCCAGCACAGGTGGCTCTAGCGGCACAGATACGCAGTATTTT. Protein: CASTGGSSGTDTQYF. The rearrangement joins TRBV7-9 to TRBJ2-3, with D possibly TRBD2 on 6 matching bases. Trimming left V 7 bases short and J 1 base short, with 15 bases between. The CDR3 consists of 15 residues. Germline-derived CDR1 and CDR2 are SEHNR and FQNEAQ (reference sequence).

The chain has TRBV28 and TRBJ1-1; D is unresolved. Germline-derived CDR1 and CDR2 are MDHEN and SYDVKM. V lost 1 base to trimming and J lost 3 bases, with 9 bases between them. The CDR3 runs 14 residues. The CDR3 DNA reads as TGTGCCAGCAGTTTATATGGGGTGCACACTGAAGCTTTCTTT. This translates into CASSLYGVHTEAFF.

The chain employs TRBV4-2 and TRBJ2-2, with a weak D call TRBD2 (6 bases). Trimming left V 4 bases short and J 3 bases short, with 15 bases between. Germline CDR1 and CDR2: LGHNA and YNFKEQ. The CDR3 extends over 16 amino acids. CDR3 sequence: CASSPLGGMDTGELFF. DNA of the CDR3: TGTGCCAGCAGCCCACTGGGCGGGATGGACACCGGGGAGCTGTTTTTT.

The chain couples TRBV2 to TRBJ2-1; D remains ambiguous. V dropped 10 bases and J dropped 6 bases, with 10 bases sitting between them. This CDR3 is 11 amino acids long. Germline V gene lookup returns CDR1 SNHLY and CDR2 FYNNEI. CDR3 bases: TGTGCCACCAAATACAGCAATGAGCAGTTCTTC. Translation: CATKYSNEQFF.

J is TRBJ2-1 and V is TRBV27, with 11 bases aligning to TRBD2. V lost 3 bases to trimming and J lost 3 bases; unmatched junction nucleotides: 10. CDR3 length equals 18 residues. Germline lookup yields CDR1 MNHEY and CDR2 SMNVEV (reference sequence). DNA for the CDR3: TGTGCCAGCAGTTTTGAGCTAGCGGGAGGCAAGAGCTACAATGAGCAGTTCTTC. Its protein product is CASSFELAGGKSYNEQFF.

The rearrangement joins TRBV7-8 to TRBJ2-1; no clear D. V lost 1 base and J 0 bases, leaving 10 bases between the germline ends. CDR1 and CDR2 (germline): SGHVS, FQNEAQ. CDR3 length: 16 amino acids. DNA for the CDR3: TGTGCCAGCAGCTTAGAGCTCGCGGTCTCCTACAATGAGCAGTTCTTC. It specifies CASSLELAVSYNEQFF. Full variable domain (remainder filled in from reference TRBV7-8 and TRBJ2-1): GAGVSQSPRYKVAKRGQDVALRCDPISGHVSLFWYQQALGQGPEFLTYFQNEAQLDKSGLPSDRFFAERPEGSVSTLKIQRTQQEDSAVYLCASSLELAVSYNEQFFGPGTRLTVL.

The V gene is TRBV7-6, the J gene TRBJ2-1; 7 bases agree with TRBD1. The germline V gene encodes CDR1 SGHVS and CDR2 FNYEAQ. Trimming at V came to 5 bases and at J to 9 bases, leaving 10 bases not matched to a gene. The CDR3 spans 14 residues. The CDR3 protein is CASSLTGQAGEQFF. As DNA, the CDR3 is TGTGCCAGCAGCCTAACAGGACAGGCAGGTGAGCAGTTCTTC. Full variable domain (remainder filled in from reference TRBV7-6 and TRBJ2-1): GAGVSQSPRYKVTKRGQDVALRCDPISGHVSLYWYRQALGQGPEFLTYFNYEAQQDKSGLPNDRFSAERPEGSISTLTIQRTEQRDSAMYRCASSLTGQAGEQFFGPGTRLTVL.

CDR3 nucleotide sequence: TGCGCCAGCAGCCAAGGAATCTACAGCAATCAGCCCCAGCATTTT. Encoded protein: CASSQGIYSNQPQHF. The chain combines TRBV4-1 with TRBJ1-5; D not certain. The V end was cut by 1 base, the J end by 1 base, with 8 bases between. In germline, CDR1 is MGHRA, CDR2 YSYEKL. The CDR3 is made up of 15 amino acids.

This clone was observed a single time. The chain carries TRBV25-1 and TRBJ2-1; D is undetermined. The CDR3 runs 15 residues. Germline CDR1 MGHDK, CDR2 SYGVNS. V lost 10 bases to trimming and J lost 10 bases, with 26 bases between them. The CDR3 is CATPQPHGILVEQFF. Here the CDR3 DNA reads TGTGCCACCCCTCAGCCCCATGGGATTCTTGTAGAGCAGTTCTTC. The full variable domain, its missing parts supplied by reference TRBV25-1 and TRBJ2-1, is EADIYQTPRYLVIGTGKKITLECSQTMGHDKMYWYQQDPGMELHLIHYSYGVNSTEKGDLSSESTVSRIRTEHFPLTLESARPSHTSQYLCATPQPHGILVEQFFGPGTRLTVL.